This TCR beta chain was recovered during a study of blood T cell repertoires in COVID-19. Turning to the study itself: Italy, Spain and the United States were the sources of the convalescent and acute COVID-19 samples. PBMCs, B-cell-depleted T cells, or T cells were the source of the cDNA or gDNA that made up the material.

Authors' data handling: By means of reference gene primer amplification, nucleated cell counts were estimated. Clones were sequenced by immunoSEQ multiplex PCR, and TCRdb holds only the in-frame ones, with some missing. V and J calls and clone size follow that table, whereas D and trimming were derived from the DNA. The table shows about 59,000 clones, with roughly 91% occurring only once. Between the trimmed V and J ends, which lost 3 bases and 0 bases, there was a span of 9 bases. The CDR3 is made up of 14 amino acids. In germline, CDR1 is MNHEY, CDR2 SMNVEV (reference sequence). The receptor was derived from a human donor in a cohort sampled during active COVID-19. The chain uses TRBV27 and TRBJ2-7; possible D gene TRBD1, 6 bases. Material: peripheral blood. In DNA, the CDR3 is TGTGCCAGCAGTTTCCAGGGGCCCTCCTACGAGCAGTACTTC. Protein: CASSFQGPSYEQYF.